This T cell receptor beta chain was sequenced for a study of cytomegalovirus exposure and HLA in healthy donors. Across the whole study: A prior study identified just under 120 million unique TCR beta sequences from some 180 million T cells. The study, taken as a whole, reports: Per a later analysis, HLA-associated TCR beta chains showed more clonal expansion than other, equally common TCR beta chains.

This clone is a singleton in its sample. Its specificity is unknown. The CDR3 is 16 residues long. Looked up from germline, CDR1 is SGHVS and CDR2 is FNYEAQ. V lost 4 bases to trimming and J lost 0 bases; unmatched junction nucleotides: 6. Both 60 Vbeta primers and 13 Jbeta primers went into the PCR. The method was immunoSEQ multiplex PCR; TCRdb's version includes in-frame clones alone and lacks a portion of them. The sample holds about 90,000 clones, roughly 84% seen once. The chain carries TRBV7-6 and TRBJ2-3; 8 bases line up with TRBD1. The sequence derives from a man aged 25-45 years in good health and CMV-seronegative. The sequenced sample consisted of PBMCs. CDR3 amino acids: CASSSLAGGSTDTQYF. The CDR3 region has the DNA TGTGCCAGCAGCTCCCTAGCAGGGGGCAGCACAGATACGCAGTATTTT.